Sequencing of this TCR beta chain was carried out in a study of blood T cell repertoires in COVID-19. Study as a whole: PBMCs, B-cell-depleted T cells, or T cells were the source of the cDNA or gDNA that made up the material.

Clones were read by immunoSEQ multiplex PCR, and TCRdb kept only the in-frame ones, dropping some. The sample lists a few hundred thousand clones; roughly nine tenths were seen once. The length of the CDR3 is 16 residues. Germline V gene data show CDR1 as MRHNA and CDR2 as SNTAGT. The ends lost 0 bases at V and 1 base at J; junction bases unmatched: 1. Participants reported their clinical history, and cohort assignment relied on those reports. The chain is built from TRBV6-4 and TRBJ2-3, with TRBD2 identical over 10 bases. This TCR was recovered from a woman aged 35 to 49 who had been exposed to COVID-19. The sample was PBMCs or T cells enriched from blood (not recorded which). CDR3 protein: CASSDSGTSGTDTQYF. In nucleotides, the CDR3 is TGTGCCAGCAGTGACTCCGGGACTAGCGGCACAGATACGCAGTATTTT.